This T cell receptor beta chain stems from a study of regulatory T cells in long-lasting Graves disease. Construction of TCR beta libraries relied on iRepertoire HTBI primers and on Arm-PCR targeting CDR3 regions. TCRdb itself ran the multiplex PCR reads through MiXCR, one entry per CDR3 protein. Among about 560,000 distinct CDR3 sequences listed, roughly 15% were seen once. Worth noting for this clonotype: Its ends do not fully match the called genes, so a read error is possible.

Time point meaning: newly diagnosed GD, antithyroid drugs for less than 3 months. Extracted PBMC RNA gave rise to the TCR library. These data were also filed under a second study, of T cells in Graves' hyperthyroidism and ophthalmopathy.

This specimen was peripheral blood mononuclear cells (PBMCs), taken at new diagnosis, from a patient treated with antithyroid drugs. This clonotype was obtained from a young man with Graves disease.

The CDR3 DNA reads as TGTGCCAGCAGTTTAGGGGTGGAGACTTTCTTT. Translating it yields CASSLGVETFF. The J gene is TRBJ1-1, the V gene TRBV11-1; a weak D match, TRBD1 (5 bases). The germline gives CDR1 SGHAT, CDR2 FQDESV (reference sequence). The length of the CDR3 is 11 residues.